These 18 T cell receptor beta chains share one sample of origin, sequenced in a study of human T cells and chemical hapten exposure. From the RACE reads, TCRdb called clonotypes with MiXCR, one entry per CDR3 protein. The repertoire holds about 80,000 distinct CDR3 sequences, with approximately 15% as singletons. Described time point: pre-sensitization, week 0. The sample's treatment: therapeutic diphenylcyclopropenone sensitization with weekly scalp DPC. Sequenced material: whole blood, taken in connection with sensitization to the hapten diphenylcyclopropenone (DPC). Receptor source: a woman in her fifties or sixties with alopecia areata. Some clones in this sample may be carry-over from other donors' samples.

This clonotype turned up a few times. The J gene is TRBJ2-1, the V gene TRBV2, with 11 bases aligning to TRBD2. Unmatched junction bases numbered 5, after V lost 6 bases and J lost 4 bases. Germline lookup yields CDR1 SNHLY and CDR2 FYNNEI. The CDR3 has 15 amino acids. The DNA of the CDR3 is TGTGCCAGCAGGAAACTAGCGGGAGAGTACAATGAGCAGTTCTTC. It codes for CASRKLAGEYNEQFF.

V usage is TRBV4-1 and J usage is TRBJ1-1; TRBD1 matches at 9 bases. This CDR3 comprises 15 residues. V shed 7 bases and J 0 bases; nucleotides not matched to a gene: 6. CDR1 is MGHRA, CDR2 YSYEKL, per germline. The CDR3 region has the DNA TGCGCCAGCACCGTCGGACAGGGGATGAACACTGAAGCTTTCTTT. Residues: CASTVGQGMNTEAFF.

A few counts support this clonotype. V gene TRBV12-3 or TRBV12-4 combines with J gene TRBJ2-5; D remains unclear. V gave up 3 bases and J gave up 5 bases, with 10 bases separating them. This CDR3 is built from 13 residues. The CDR3 here is CASSFVRRETQYF. The CDR3 DNA sequence: TGTGCCAGCAGTTTCGTGCGTCGTGAGACCCAGTACTTC.

The V gene is TRBV2, the J gene TRBJ1-4; D gene ambiguous. Trimming shortened V by 6 bases and J by 13 bases, and 12 bases separated the two germline ends. The CDR3 contains 11 residues. The V gene's germline CDR1 is SNHLY and CDR2 FYNNEI. In nucleotides, the CDR3 is TGTGCCAGCAGGGAACCCCAAGTACTGTTTTTT. It translates to CASREPQVLFF. The full variable domain, rest sourced from reference TRBV2 and TRBJ1-4, is EPEVTQTPSHQVTQMGQEVILRCVPISNHLYFYWYRQILGQKVEFLVSFYNNEISEKSEIFDDQFSVERPDGSNFTLKIRSTKLEDSAMYFCASREPQVLFFGSGTQLSVL.

The J gene is TRBJ2-7, the V gene TRBV7-9; TRBD2 matches 13 bases. Germline V gives CDR1 SEHNR, CDR2 FQNEAQ (reference sequence). V was clipped by 4 bases and J by 2 bases; unmatched bases: 2. The CDR3 length is 15 residues. The CDR3 nucleotides are TGTGCCAGCAGCTCGGGACTAGCGGGAACCTACGAGCAGTACTTC. Encoded protein: CASSSGLAGTYEQYF.

This chain links TRBV29-1 with TRBJ2-7; 8 bases are a match to TRBD1. The germline CDR1 and CDR2 sequences are SQVTM and ANQGSEA. J was trimmed by 0 bases and V by 5 bases; bases with no gene match: 6. The CDR3 contains 14 residues. This CDR3 reads CSVRSDRDSYEQYF. The CDR3 DNA reads as TGCAGCGTTCGGTCGGACAGGGACTCCTACGAGCAGTACTTC.

This chain connects TRBV28 to TRBJ1-1, with unresolved D. The V end lost 8 bases, the J end lost 3 bases, and 16 bases lay between the germline ends. CDR1 is MDHEN and CDR2 is SYDVKM in the germline V gene. The length of the CDR3 is 14 residues. CDR3 loop: CASQEPSWDTEAFF. Here the CDR3 DNA reads TGTGCCAGCCAGGAGCCGAGTTGGGACACTGAAGCTTTCTTT.

In its sample, this clonotype was seen many times. This chain uses TRBV20-1 with TRBJ2-2, with 8 positions matching TRBD2. The ends lost 5 bases at V and 4 bases at J; junction bases unmatched: 3. The CDR3 extends over 13 amino acids. In germline, CDR1 is DFQATT, CDR2 SNEGSKA (reference sequence). CDR3 nucleotide sequence: TGCAGTGCTGGACTAGCCGTCACCGGGGAGCTGTTTTTT. Translation: CSAGLAVTGELFF.

This clonotype showed up just a few times. The DNA of the CDR3 is TGTGCCAGTAGCCCCCAGCAACGTGAAGCTTTCTTT. Translated: CASSPQQREAFF. This chain connects TRBV19 to TRBJ1-1; no clear D gene. The CDR3 extends over 12 amino acids. Germline V CDR1 and CDR2: LNHDA, SQIVND (reference sequence). The ends were cut back, 6 bases at V and 7 bases at J, with 12 bases in the middle.

This clonotype was seen repeatedly, ten times or more. The rearrangement uses TRBV7-8 and TRBJ2-1; D is uncertain. The CDR3 has 13 amino acids. Trimming left V 5 bases short and J 8 bases short, with 13 bases between. Germline values: CDR1 SGHVS, CDR2 FQNEAQ. Here the CDR3 reads CASSPRVDDEQFF. The DNA of the CDR3 is TGTGCCAGCAGCCCTAGAGTGGACGATGAGCAGTTCTTC.

In its sample, this clonotype was seen a few times. The J gene is TRBJ2-4, the V gene TRBV7-6; D not resolved. This CDR3 is built from 14 residues. V lost 5 bases, J lost 0 bases, and 8 bases lay in between. CDR1 and CDR2 from the germline V gene are SGHVS and FNYEAQ. DNA of the CDR3: TGTGCCAGCAGCCCTTCCCCAGCCAAAAACATTCAGTACTTC. Its protein product is CASSPSPAKNIQYF.

In this sample, this clonotype turned up a few times. The chain recombines TRBV7-9 with TRBJ1-3; D is possibly TRBD1 (5 bases). V lost 5 bases to trimming and J lost 0 bases, with 17 bases between them. Germline CDR1 and CDR2: SEHNR and FQNEAQ (reference sequence). The CDR3 has 17 amino acids. The CDR3 reads CASSPPGTSDSGNTIYF. CDR3 nucleotides: TGTGCCAGCAGCCCCCCCGGGACGTCTGACTCTGGAAACACCATATATTTT.

This clonotype came up many times. The chain recombines TRBV29-1 with TRBJ1-2; D gene ambiguous. The CDR3 is 11 amino acids. CDR1 and CDR2 from the germline V gene are SQVTM and ANQGSEA. V was pared by 1 base and J by 4 bases, with 4 bases between. CDR3 nucleotides: TGCAGCGTTGAAGCCAGCTATGGCTACACCTTC. This encodes CSVEASYGYTF.

This clonotype was counted only a few times. This chain links TRBV6-2 or TRBV6-3 with TRBJ2-7; D may be TRBD2 (5 bases). The CDR3 extends over 12 amino acids. V lost 2 bases and J 7 bases, leaving 9 bases between the germline ends. In germline, CDR1 is MNHEY, CDR2 SVGEGT. The CDR3 DNA is TGTGCCAGCAGTTACACTAGAGCGGAGCAGTACTTC. It is translated as CASSYTRAEQYF.

This clonotype has at least ten counts. V usage is TRBV20-1 and J usage is TRBJ1-5; no definite D call. CDR1 and CDR2 from the germline V gene are DFQATT and SNEGSKA (reference sequence). V was trimmed by 7 bases and J by 3 bases, leaving 13 bases between them. This CDR3 region has 13 residues. The CDR3 sequence: CSVTLADNQPQHF. For the CDR3, the DNA is TGCAGTGTTACTTTGGCTGACAATCAGCCCCAGCATTTT.

This clonotype has more than one count but fewer than ten. The chain has TRBV3-1 and TRBJ1-1; tentative D call: TRBD1 (6 bases). The CDR3 has 15 amino acids. The V end was cut by 0 bases, the J end by 1 base, with 9 bases between. CDR1 and CDR2 from the germline V gene are LGHDT and YNNKEL (reference sequence). CDR3 DNA: TGTGCCAGCAGCCAAGAATCGACAGGGAACACTGAAGCTTTCTTT. Translating gives CASSQESTGNTEAFF.

This clonotype was seen only a few times. This chain joins TRBV3-1 and TRBJ2-1, with unresolved D. Germline V gene lookup returns CDR1 LGHDT and CDR2 YNNKEL (reference sequence). Trimming shortened V by 1 base and J by 8 bases, and 6 bases separated the two germline ends. CDR3 length: 12 residues. CDR3 loop: CASSQVLHEQFF. CDR3 nucleotide sequence: TGTGCCAGCAGCCAAGTTCTGCATGAGCAGTTCTTC.

This clonotype was seen a handful of times. The CDR3 loop reads CASKSGRAKGEEQYF. The DNA for the CDR3 is TGTGCCAGCAAAAGCGGGAGGGCCAAAGGGGAGGAGCAGTACTTC. This sequence joins TRBV27 and TRBJ2-7; 10 bases align to TRBD2. Germline-derived CDR1 and CDR2 are MNHEY and SMNVEV (reference sequence). V was clipped by 7 bases and J by 7 bases; unmatched bases: 13. The CDR3 loop spans 15 amino acids.